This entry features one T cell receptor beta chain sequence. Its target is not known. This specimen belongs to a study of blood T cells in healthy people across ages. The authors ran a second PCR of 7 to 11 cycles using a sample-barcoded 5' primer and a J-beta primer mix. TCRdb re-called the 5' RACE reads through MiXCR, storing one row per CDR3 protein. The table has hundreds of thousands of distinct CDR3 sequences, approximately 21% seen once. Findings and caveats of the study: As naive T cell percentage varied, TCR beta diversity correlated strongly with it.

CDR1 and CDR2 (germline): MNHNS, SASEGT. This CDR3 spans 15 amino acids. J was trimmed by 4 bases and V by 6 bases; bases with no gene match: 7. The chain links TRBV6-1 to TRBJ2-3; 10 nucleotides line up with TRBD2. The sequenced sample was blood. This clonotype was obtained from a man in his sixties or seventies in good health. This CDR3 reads CASSSSGRNSDTQYF. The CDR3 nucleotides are TGTGCCAGCAGCTCTAGCGGGAGAAATTCAGATACGCAGTATTTT.